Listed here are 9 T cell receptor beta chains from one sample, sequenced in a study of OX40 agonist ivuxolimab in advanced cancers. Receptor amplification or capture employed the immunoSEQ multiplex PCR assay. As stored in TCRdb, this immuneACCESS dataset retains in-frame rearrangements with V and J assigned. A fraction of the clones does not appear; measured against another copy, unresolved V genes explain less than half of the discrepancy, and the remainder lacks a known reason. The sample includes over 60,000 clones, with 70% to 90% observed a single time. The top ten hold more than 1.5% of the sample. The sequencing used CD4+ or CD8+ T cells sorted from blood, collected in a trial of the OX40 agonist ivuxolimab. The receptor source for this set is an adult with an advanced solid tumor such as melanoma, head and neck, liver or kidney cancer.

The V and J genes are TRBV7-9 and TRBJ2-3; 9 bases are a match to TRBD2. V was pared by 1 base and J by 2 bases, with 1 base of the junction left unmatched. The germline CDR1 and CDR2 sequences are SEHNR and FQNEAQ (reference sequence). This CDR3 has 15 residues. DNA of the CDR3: TGTGCCAGCAGCTTAGGACTAGCGGTCACAGATACGCAGTATTTT. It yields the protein CASSLGLAVTDTQYF.

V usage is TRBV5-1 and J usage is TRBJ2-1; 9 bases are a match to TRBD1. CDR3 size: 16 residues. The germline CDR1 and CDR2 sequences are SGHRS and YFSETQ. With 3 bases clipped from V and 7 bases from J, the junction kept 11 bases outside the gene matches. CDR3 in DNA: TGCGCCAGCAGCTCGGTGCCGGGACAGGGCGCGAATGAGCAGTTCTTC. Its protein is CASSSVPGQGANEQFF.

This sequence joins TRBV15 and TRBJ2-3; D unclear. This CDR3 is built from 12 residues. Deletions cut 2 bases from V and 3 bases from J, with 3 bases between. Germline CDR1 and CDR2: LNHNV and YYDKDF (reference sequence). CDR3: CATSRYTDTQYF. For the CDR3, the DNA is TGTGCCACCAGCAGATATACAGATACGCAGTATTTT.

CDR3 loop: CASSPLAASTDTQYF. CDR3 DNA: TGTGCCAGCAGCCCACTAGCGGCATCCACAGATACGCAGTATTTT. V is TRBV13 and J is TRBJ2-3; 8 bases are a match to TRBD2. Germline V gene data show CDR1 as PRHDT and CDR2 as FYEKMQ (reference sequence). The CDR3 is 15 amino acids. The ends lost 5 bases at V and 2 bases at J; junction bases unmatched: 6.

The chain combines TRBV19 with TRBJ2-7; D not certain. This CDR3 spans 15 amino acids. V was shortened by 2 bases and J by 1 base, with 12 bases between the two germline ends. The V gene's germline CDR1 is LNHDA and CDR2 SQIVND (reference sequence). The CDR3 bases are TGTGCCAGTAGTATAAGGGCGTATTCGTCCTACGAGCAGTACTTC. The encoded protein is CASSIRAYSSYEQYF.

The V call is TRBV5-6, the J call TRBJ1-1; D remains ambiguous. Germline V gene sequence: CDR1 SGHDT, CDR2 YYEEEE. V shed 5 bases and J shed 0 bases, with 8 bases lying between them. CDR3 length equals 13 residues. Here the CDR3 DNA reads TGTGCCAGCAGAAACAGAATGAACACTGAAGCTTTCTTT. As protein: CASRNRMNTEAFF.

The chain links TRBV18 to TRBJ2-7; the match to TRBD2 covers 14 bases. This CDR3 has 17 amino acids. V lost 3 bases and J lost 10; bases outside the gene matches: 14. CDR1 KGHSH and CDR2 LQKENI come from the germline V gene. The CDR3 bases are TGTGCCAGCTCACCCAACACGGGACTAGCGGGAGAATCTCACCAGTACGTC. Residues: CASSPNTGLAGESHQYV.

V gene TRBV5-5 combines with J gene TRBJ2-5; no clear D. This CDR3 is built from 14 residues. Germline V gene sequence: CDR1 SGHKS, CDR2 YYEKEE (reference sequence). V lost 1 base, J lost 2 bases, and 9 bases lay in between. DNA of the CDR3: TGTGCCAGCAGCTTGATGAGGAGACAAGAGACCCAGTACTTC. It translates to CASSLMRRQETQYF.

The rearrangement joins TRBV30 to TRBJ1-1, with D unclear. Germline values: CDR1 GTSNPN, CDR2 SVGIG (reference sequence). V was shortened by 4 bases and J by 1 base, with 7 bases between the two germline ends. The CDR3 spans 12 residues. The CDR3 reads CAWTHPNTEAFF. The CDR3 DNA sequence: TGTGCCTGGACCCACCCGAACACTGAAGCTTTCTTT.